These T cell receptor beta chains were read from a single sample in a study of blood T cell repertoires in COVID-19. Profiled with immunoSEQ multiplex PCR; TCRdb holds only in-frame clones, not every one. The table records some 280,000 clones, around four fifths of them present only once. Sequencing was carried out using peripheral blood. The source of these receptors is a woman between 50 and 59 years old with active or convalescent COVID-19. Each CDR3 is given with its conserved first and last residue. Part of the rows lack a size; the others show once, few, many or a class for expanded clones.

V gene: TRBV25-1
J gene: TRBJ1-1
clone size: NA
CDR3 protein: CASSEPYTGNTEAFF

V gene: TRBV5-4
J gene: TRBJ2-1
clone size: NA
CDR3 protein: CASSLGLAGSAYNEQFF

V gene: TRBV27
J gene: TRBJ1-3
clone size: NA
CDR3 protein: CASSSTGSSGNTIYF

V gene: TRBV30
J gene: TRBJ2-5
clone size: once
CDR3 protein: CAGGQKETQYF

V gene: TRBV5-1
J gene: TRBJ1-1
clone size: NA
CDR3 protein: CASRAAVNTEAFF

V gene: TRBV10-3
J gene: TRBJ1-2
clone size: NA
CDR3 protein: CAIEGVGGYTF

V gene: TRBV3-1/TRBV3-2
J gene: TRBJ1-1
clone size: NA
CDR3 protein: CASSPRGKGTEAFF

V gene: TRBV30
J gene: TRBJ2-1
clone size: NA
CDR3 protein: CAWRIQGANEQFF

V gene: TRBV28
J gene: TRBJ2-5
clone size: NA
CDR3 protein: CASSPRLGGTQVETQYF

V gene: TRBV2
J gene: TRBJ2-1
clone size: NA
CDR3 protein: CASQGSEQFF

V gene: TRBV20-1
J gene: TRBJ2-3
clone size: NA
CDR3 protein: CSARDPPKQYF

V gene: TRBV27
J gene: TRBJ2-1
clone size: NA
CDR3 protein: CASSPVNPSSLISDEQFF

V gene: TRBV6-5
J gene: TRBJ2-2
clone size: NA
CDR3 protein: CASSTSSTGELFF

V gene: TRBV20-1
J gene: TRBJ1-5
clone size: NA
CDR3 protein: CSASKATGDNQPQHF

V gene: TRBV4-1
J gene: TRBJ2-2
clone size: few
CDR3 protein: CASSSREGTNTGELFF

V gene: TRBV7-3
J gene: TRBJ2-3
clone size: NA
CDR3 protein: CASSLGGGGSTDTQYF

V gene: TRBV6-5
J gene: TRBJ2-3
clone size: NA
CDR3 protein: CATTGTGLTDTQYF

V gene: TRBV3-1/TRBV3-2
J gene: TRBJ2-7
clone size: NA
CDR3 protein: CASSQELGSGPGEQYF

V gene: TRBV5-6
J gene: TRBJ2-7
clone size: NA
CDR3 protein: CASSLGWDRRTSGNYEQYF

V gene: TRBV20-1
J gene: TRBJ2-5
clone size: NA
CDR3 protein: CSASPEETQYF

V gene: TRBV27
J gene: TRBJ2-2
clone size: NA
CDR3 protein: CASAVQGANTGELFF

V gene: TRBV14
J gene: TRBJ2-7
clone size: NA
CDR3 protein: CASSQGQGIPYEQYF

V gene: TRBV29-1
J gene: TRBJ2-1
clone size: NA
CDR3 protein: CSVATSGRWGEQFF

V gene: TRBV30
J gene: TRBJ1-2
clone size: once
CDR3 protein: CAWSFLAVGWGYTF

V gene: TRBV19
J gene: TRBJ1-5
clone size: NA
CDR3 protein: CASNLDRDTNQPQHF

V gene: TRBV5-1
J gene: TRBJ1-4
clone size: few
CDR3 protein: CASAAGQSTTNEKLFF

V gene: TRBV28
J gene: TRBJ1-2
clone size: NA
CDR3 protein: CASSFGGNYGYTF

V gene: TRBV28
J gene: TRBJ1-2
clone size: NA
CDR3 protein: CASSFPGRPGQGANYGYTF

V gene: TRBV14
J gene: TRBJ2-1
clone size: few
CDR3 protein: CASSQVSQRLFF

V gene: TRBV7-8
J gene: TRBJ2-1
clone size: NA
CDR3 protein: CASSLGHEQFF

V gene: TRBV4-1
J gene: TRBJ1-2
clone size: NA
CDR3 protein: CASSQTVGYGYTF

V gene: TRBV5-1
J gene: TRBJ1-2
clone size: NA
CDR3 protein: CASSFGSATAGQGYTF

V gene: TRBV5-5
J gene: TRBJ2-5
clone size: NA
CDR3 protein: CASSYEASGRAKETQYF

V gene: TRBV7-6
J gene: TRBJ1-4
clone size: few
CDR3 protein: CASSLVVGGPNEKLFF

V gene: TRBV2
J gene: TRBJ1-1
clone size: NA
CDR3 protein: CASSEGPNTEAFF

V gene: TRBV29-1
J gene: TRBJ1-1
clone size: NA
CDR3 protein: CSVEVWSGTEAFF

V gene: TRBV5-1
J gene: TRBJ2-3
clone size: once
CDR3 protein: CASSLQASPDTQYF

V gene: TRBV3-1/TRBV3-2
J gene: TRBJ2-7
clone size: NA
CDR3 protein: CASSQTGRYEQYF

V gene: TRBV11-2
J gene: TRBJ1-5
clone size: NA
CDR3 protein: CASSLNGYQPQHF

V gene: TRBV19
J gene: TRBJ2-2
clone size: NA
CDR3 protein: CASKDQTGGGLTGELFF

V gene: TRBV5-4
J gene: TRBJ2-2
clone size: NA
CDR3 protein: CASSPYGGAPGELFF

V gene: TRBV7-9
J gene: TRBJ2-1
clone size: NA
CDR3 protein: CASSLRSAGDSYNEQFF

V gene: TRBV2
J gene: TRBJ2-3
clone size: NA
CDR3 protein: CASSEALDTQYF

V gene: TRBV9
J gene: TRBJ2-7
clone size: NA
CDR3 protein: CASSVAGGSHEQYF

V gene: TRBV27
J gene: TRBJ1-2
clone size: NA
CDR3 protein: CASSLGGHYGYTF

V gene: TRBV7-2
J gene: TRBJ1-2
clone size: few
CDR3 protein: CASSVRGNNYGYTF

V gene: TRBV2
J gene: TRBJ2-7
clone size: NA
CDR3 protein: CASTGITYEQYF

V gene: TRBV19
J gene: TRBJ2-5
clone size: NA
CDR3 protein: CASSLVAAGETQYF

V gene: TRBV6-5
J gene: TRBJ2-3
clone size: NA
CDR3 protein: CASSTLGGRGYF

V gene: TRBV3-1/TRBV3-2
J gene: TRBJ2-7
clone size: many
CDR3 protein: CASSPRLAGPYEQYF

V gene: TRBV19
J gene: TRBJ1-5
clone size: once
CDR3 protein: CASSTPFTGGDQPQHF

V gene: TRBV9
J gene: TRBJ1-1
clone size: NA
CDR3 protein: CASSLRHWDTEAFF

V gene: TRBV14
J gene: TRBJ2-1
clone size: NA
CDR3 protein: CASSQATRGYNEQFF

V gene: TRBV7-9
J gene: TRBJ2-3
clone size: once
CDR3 protein: CASSPATGGTDTQYF